The 16 T cell receptor beta chains listed next were all sequenced from one sample in a study of blood T cell repertoires in COVID-19. Clones were read by immunoSEQ multiplex PCR, and TCRdb kept only the in-frame ones, dropping some. This sample yields around 200,000 clones, of which roughly nine tenths are seen a single time; less than 25% belongs to the top ten. The source material was peripheral blood. The receptors were gathered from a man between 65 and 79 years old with active or convalescent COVID-19.

The rearrangement links TRBV5-1 to TRBJ1-1, with D possibly TRBD1 on 5 matching bases. Trimming removed 0 bases from V and 6 bases from J, with 12 bases in between. Germline CDR1 SGHRS, CDR2 YFSETQ. This CDR3 is built from 14 residues. CDR3 DNA: TGCGCCAGCAGCTTGGAGGCAGGGAGGTCTGAAGCTTTCTTT. It codes for CASSLEAGRSEAFF.

On this clone itself: The junction differs from germline at one of its ends, possibly a read error. The chain links TRBV4-3 to TRBJ1-2, with D unclear. CDR3 length: 15 residues. The germline gives CDR1 LGHNA, CDR2 YSLEER. The chain's CDR3 is CVSSQAPPTNYGYTF. CDR3 DNA: TGCGTCAGCAGCCAAGCACCCCCTACTAACTATGGCTACACCTTC.

This sequence joins TRBV19 and TRBJ1-1, with D uncertain. Looked up from germline, CDR1 is LNHDA and CDR2 is SQIVND (reference sequence). The V and J ends lost 3 bases and 4 bases respectively, with 12 bases between them. The CDR3 totals 14 residues. The CDR3 is CASSILPGSTEAFF. The CDR3 bases are TGTGCCAGTAGTATCCTTCCGGGAAGCACTGAAGCTTTCTTT.

CDR3 coding DNA: TGTGCCAGCAGTCTTACATGGGGGCTGAGCTCCTATAATTCACCCCTCCACTTT. The encoded protein is CASSLTWGLSSYNSPLHF. This rearrangement joins TRBV6-6 to TRBJ1-6, with D possibly TRBD1 on 6 matching bases. V was trimmed by 5 bases and J by 0 bases, leaving 17 bases between them. This CDR3 comprises 18 residues. The germline V gene encodes CDR1 MNHNY and CDR2 SVGAGI (reference sequence).

The rearrangement joins TRBV28 to TRBJ2-7, with 8 bases aligning to TRBD1. Per germline, CDR1 MDHEN and CDR2 SYDVKM. This CDR3 has 16 residues. V lost 2 bases and J lost 0; bases outside the gene matches: 6. The CDR3 DNA reads TGTGCCAGCAGTTTACGCCAGGGGGCCCCCTCCTACGAGCAGTACTTC. Protein product: CASSLRQGAPSYEQYF.

This clone was seen a handful of times. CDR3 region: CASSYPSGRALSYNEQFF. The CDR3 DNA sequence: TGTGCCAGCAGTTACCCTAGCGGGAGGGCCCTCTCCTACAATGAGCAGTTCTTC. V usage is TRBV6-2 or TRBV6-3 and J usage is TRBJ2-1; 12 bases line up with TRBD2. The CDR3 sequence is 18 residues long. Germline CDR1 MNHEY, CDR2 SVGEGT. The trim removed 2 bases at V and 0 bases at J, leaving 5 bases unmatched.

The chain recombines TRBV19 with TRBJ1-1; 8 bases match TRBD1. V lost 5 bases and J lost 5; bases outside the gene matches: 7. The CDR3 is 14 amino acids. Germline V lookup: CDR1 LNHDA, CDR2 SQIVND (reference sequence). The CDR3 DNA sequence: TGTGCCAGTAGTTCACAGGGGGTGGTGACTGAAGCTTTCTTT. Amino acid sequence: CASSSQGVVTEAFF.

The chain uses TRBV30 and TRBJ1-1; a possible D gene is TRBD1 (6 bases). The CDR3 runs to 12 residues. CDR1 is GTSNPN, CDR2 SVGIG, per germline (reference sequence). V lost 3 bases, J lost 6 bases, and 11 bases lay in between. The DNA for the CDR3 is TGTGCCTGGAGCCTCCAGGGGTCTGAAGCTTTCTTT. It yields the protein CAWSLQGSEAFF.

The chain combines TRBV29-1 with TRBJ1-2, with a tentative D call TRBD1 (5 bases). V was cut by 1 base and J by 6 bases, with 18 bases left in between. This CDR3 is built from 15 residues. The germline CDR1 and CDR2 sequences are SQVTM and ANQGSEA. CDR3 in amino acids: CSVEGMTELRDGYTF. The CDR3 nucleotides are TGCAGCGTTGAAGGGATGACAGAACTTAGGGATGGCTACACCTTC.

The V gene is TRBV6-5, the J gene TRBJ1-1, with D possibly being TRBD1 (5 bases). Germline assignment: CDR1 MNHEY and CDR2 SVGAGI. There are 12 residues in the CDR3. The V end was cut by 11 bases, the J end by 2 bases, with 12 bases between. The CDR3 region has the DNA TGTGCCGCGCGGGGCGTCAACACTGAAGCTTTCTTT. Residues: CAARGVNTEAFF.

CDR3 sequence (DNA): TGTGCCAGCAGCCATTACAGTAATCTAGCCAAAAACATTCAGTACTTC. This gives the protein CASSHYSNLAKNIQYF. The chain links TRBV14 to TRBJ2-4; D gene uncertain. V was pared by 3 bases and J by 0 bases, with 12 bases between. The V gene's germline CDR1 is SGHDN and CDR2 FVKESK. The CDR3 runs to 16 residues.

The chain employs TRBV30 and TRBJ2-5; possibly TRBD1 for D (6 bases). Germline V gives CDR1 GTSNPN, CDR2 SVGIG (reference sequence). Trimming removed 7 bases from V and 7 bases from J, with 16 bases in between. The CDR3 is 12 amino acids. CDR3 in amino acids: CASREKQGTQYF. The CDR3 coding sequence is TGTGCCTCGAGGGAAAAACAGGGGACCCAGTACTTC.

The chain recombines TRBV7-9 with TRBJ1-5; a possible D gene is TRBD1 (5 bases). V lost 1 base and J 3 bases, leaving 13 bases between the germline ends. Germline CDR1 SEHNR, CDR2 FQNEAQ (reference sequence). The CDR3 has 16 residues. The CDR3 sequence: CASSLVAGLNNQPQHF. CDR3 bases: TGTGCCAGCAGCTTAGTGGCAGGGTTGAACAATCAGCCCCAGCATTTT.

The CDR3 is CATSPAWPGTNTENSNEKLFF. CDR3 sequence (DNA): TGTGCCACCAGCCCTGCATGGCCCGGAACAAACACAGAAAACTCTAATGAAAAACTGTTTTTT. The chain has TRBV15 and TRBJ1-4; no firm D call. The CDR3 extends over 21 amino acids. The germline V and J ends were trimmed by 5 bases and 3 bases, with 31 bases remaining between them. Germline lookup yields CDR1 LNHNV and CDR2 YYDKDF (reference sequence). The full variable domain, completed using reference TRBV15 and TRBJ1-4, is DAMVIQNPRYQVTQFGKPVTLSCSQTLNHNVMYWYQQKSSQAPKLLFHYYDKDFNNEADTPDNFQSRRPNTSFCFLDIRSPGLGDTAMYLCATSPAWPGTNTENSNEKLFFGSGTQLSVL.

Concerning this clone: The sample holds other DNA sequences that translate to the same CDR3. The chain uses TRBV7-9 and TRBJ2-5, with a weak D call TRBD2 (6 bases). The length of the CDR3 is 13 residues. Trimming left V 5 bases short and J 5 bases short, with 12 bases between. Looked up from germline, CDR1 is SEHNR and CDR2 is FQNEAQ (reference sequence). The CDR3 sequence: CASSLGGLETQYF. The DNA for the CDR3 is TGTGCCAGCAGCCTGGGGGGTTTGGAGACCCAGTACTTC.

The chain is built from TRBV18 and TRBJ1-1; D remains unclear. V shed 3 bases and J shed 0 bases, with 11 bases lying between them. This CDR3 comprises 15 residues. CDR1 and CDR2 (germline): KGHSH, LQKENI. The CDR3 spells CASSPREAVNTEAFF. In DNA form, the CDR3 reads TGTGCCAGCTCACCTCGTGAGGCGGTGAACACTGAAGCTTTCTTT.